The T cell receptor (beta chain) under discussion was sequenced for a study of identical twins. Study results and caveats: In cord blood, abundant beta clonotypes had fewer insertions; memory showed no trend. Twins' surplus sharing was weaker for beta out-of-frame sequences.

This clonotype was detected many times. Its target is not known. CDR3 length: 15 amino acids. Germline CDR1 SNHLY, CDR2 FYNNEI. Trimming removed 6 bases from V and 1 base from J; junction bases left unmatched: 6. TCRdb ran MiXCR on the 5' RACE reads and lists one entry per CDR3 protein. Here the sample spans some 590,000 distinct CDR3 sequences, approximately 9.6% being singletons. With no exceptions, donors were healthy Caucasians. This same sample was also taken into another study, of yellow fever vaccine responses in identical twins. Per that paper: Reportedly, the T cell response mounted by twins to vaccine seemed partly convergent, partly personalized.

The sample consisted of PBMCs. This TCR was sampled from a woman aged 18-29 years in good health. The chain is built from TRBV2 and TRBJ2-3, with TRBD1 matching 8 bases. The CDR3 spells CASREDRVGTDTQYF. CDR3 DNA sequence: TGTGCCAGCAGGGAGGACAGGGTGGGCACAGATACGCAGTATTTT.